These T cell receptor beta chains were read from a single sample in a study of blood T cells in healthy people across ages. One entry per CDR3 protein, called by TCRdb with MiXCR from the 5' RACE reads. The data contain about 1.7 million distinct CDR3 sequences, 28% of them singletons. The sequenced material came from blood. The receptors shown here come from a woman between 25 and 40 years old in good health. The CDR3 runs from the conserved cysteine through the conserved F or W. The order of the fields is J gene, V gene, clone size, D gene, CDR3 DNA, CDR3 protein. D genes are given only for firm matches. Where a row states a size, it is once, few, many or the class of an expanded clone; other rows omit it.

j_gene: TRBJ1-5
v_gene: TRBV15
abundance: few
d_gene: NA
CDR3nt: TGTGCCACCAGCAGAGATCTGGGGAGCGGGGGCCAGCCCCAGCATTTT
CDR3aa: CATSRDLGSGGQPQHF

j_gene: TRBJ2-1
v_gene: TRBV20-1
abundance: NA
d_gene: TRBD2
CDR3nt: TGCAGTGCTAGCGTCCGCGGGAGGGCCTTCGACAATGAGCAGTTCTTC
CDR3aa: CSASVRGRAFDNEQFF

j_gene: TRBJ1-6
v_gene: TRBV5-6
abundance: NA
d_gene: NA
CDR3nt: TGTGCCAGCAGCACAGGGTTGAATTCACCCCTCCACTTT
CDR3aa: CASSTGLNSPLHF

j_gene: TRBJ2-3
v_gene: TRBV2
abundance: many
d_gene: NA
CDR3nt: TGTGCCAGCGCTAGCGTTGGCGCAGATACGCAGTATTTT
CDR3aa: CASASVGADTQYF

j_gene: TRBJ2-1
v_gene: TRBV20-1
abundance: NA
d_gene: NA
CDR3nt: TGCAGTGCTAGGAAGGGCAGGGGAAACTACAATGAGCAGTTCTTC
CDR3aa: CSARKGRGNYNEQFF

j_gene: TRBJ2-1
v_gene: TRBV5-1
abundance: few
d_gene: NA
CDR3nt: TGCGCCAGCAGCTTGTCTACTAGAAGCAATGAGCAGTTCTTC
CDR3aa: CASSLSTRSNEQFF

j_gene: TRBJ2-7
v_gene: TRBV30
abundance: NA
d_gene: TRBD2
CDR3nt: TGTGCCTGGAGTGTAGGCGGGAGGGTTCCCTACGAGCAGTACTTC
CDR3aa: CAWSVGGRVPYEQYF

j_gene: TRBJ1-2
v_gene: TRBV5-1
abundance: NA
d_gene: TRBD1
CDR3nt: TGCGCCAGCAGCCGTAATAAGGAGGGGGCCTATGGCTACACCTTC
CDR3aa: CASSRNKEGAYGYTF

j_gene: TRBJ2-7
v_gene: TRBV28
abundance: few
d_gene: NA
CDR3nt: TGTGCCAGCGGCCCTTCCTCACAGGGAAAATCCTACGAGCAGTACTTC
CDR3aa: CASGPSSQGKSYEQYF

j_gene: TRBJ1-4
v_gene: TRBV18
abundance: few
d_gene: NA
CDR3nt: TGTGCCAGCTCACCTGCACAAAAAGGAAATGAAAAACTGTTTTTT
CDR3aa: CASSPAQKGNEKLFF

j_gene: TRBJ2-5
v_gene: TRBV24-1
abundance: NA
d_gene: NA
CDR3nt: TGTGCCACCAGTGCCATCTCCAATGAGCAGTACTTC
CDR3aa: CATSAISNEQYF

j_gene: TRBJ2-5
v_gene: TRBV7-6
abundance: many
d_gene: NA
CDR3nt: TGTGCCAGCAGCTTCACGGAGGGAGAGACCCAGTACTTC
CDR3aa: CASSFTEGETQYF

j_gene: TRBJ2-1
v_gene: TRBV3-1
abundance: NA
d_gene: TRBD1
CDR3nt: TGTGCCAGCAGCTCAACGGGACAGGGTGAAAATGAGCAGTTCTTC
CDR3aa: CASSSTGQGENEQFF

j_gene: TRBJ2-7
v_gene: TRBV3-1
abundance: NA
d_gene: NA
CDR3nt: TGTGCCAGCAGCCAATCGGCTCCCTCCAGTAAGCAGTACTTC
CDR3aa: CASSQSAPSSKQYF

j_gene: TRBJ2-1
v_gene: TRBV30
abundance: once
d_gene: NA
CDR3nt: TGTGCCGCCCATGAGCAGTTCTTC
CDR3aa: CAAHEQFF

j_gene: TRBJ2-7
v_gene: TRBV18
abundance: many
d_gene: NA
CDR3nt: TGTGCCAGCTCACCACTAGAGGAATCATGGCAGTACTTC
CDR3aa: CASSPLEESWQYF

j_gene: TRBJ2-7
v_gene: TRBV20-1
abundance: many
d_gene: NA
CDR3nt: TGCAGTGCCCGTCGGACAGAGACCGCCTACGAGCAGTACTTC
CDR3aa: CSARRTETAYEQYF

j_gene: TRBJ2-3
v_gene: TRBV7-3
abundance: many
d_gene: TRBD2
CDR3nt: TGTGCCAGCAGCTTAAGGACTCTAGCGGGGGGCCCAGATACGCAGTATTTT
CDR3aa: CASSLRTLAGGPDTQYF

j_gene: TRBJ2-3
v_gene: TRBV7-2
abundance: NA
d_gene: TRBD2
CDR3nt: TGTGCCAGCAGAGCGGGGAATACGCAGTATTTT
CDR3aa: CASRAGNTQYF

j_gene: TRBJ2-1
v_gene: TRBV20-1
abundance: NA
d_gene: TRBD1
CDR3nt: TGCAGTGCTAGCCCCCAGGGGGCTGGCTACAATGAGCAGTTCTTC
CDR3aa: CSASPQGAGYNEQFF

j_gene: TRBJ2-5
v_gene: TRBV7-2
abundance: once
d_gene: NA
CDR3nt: TGTGCCAGCAGCTGGGACTCCCCAGGGGGGACCCAGTACTTC
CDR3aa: CASSWDSPGGTQYF

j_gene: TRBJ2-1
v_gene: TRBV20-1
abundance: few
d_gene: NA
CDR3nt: TGCAGTGCCAGAGGGGACACCTCCTACAATGAGCAGTTCTTC
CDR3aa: CSARGDTSYNEQFF

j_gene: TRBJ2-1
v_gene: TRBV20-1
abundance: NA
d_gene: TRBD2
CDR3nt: TGCAGTGCAACCACCGGGACTAATAGTGAGCAGTTCTTC
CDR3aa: CSATTGTNSEQFF

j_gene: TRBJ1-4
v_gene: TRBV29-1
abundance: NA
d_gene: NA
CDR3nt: TGCAGCGATACAGGGCCGGTCGATGAAAAACTGTTTTTT
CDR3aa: CSDTGPVDEKLFF

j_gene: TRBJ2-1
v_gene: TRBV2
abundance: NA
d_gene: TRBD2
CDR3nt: TGTGCCAGCAGTGATAGCGGGGGAAACAATGAGCAGTTCTTC
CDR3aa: CASSDSGGNNEQFF